The entry below gives a single T cell receptor (beta chain) sequence along with its context. This sample was included in a study of shared clonotypes between healthy human individuals. TCRdb's table, derived via immunoSEQ multiplex PCR, lists solely in-frame clones and lacks some. The sample has 2,500,000 or so clones, about 90% seen once; the top ten hold approximately 0.41%. This CDR3 is 14 amino acids long. V lost 7 bases and J 11 bases, leaving 27 bases between the germline ends. Germline CDR1 and CDR2: SQVTM and ANQGSEA. The V and J genes are TRBV29-1 and TRBJ2-7; D may match TRBD1 or TRBD2 (5 bases each). The specimen sequenced was naive CD4+ T cells from PBMCs. The subset was: CD45RA+ positively selected. The TCR was taken from a man between 18 and 29 years old in good health. Some clones in this sample may be carry-over from other donors' samples. The CDR3 loop is CSASEGAGGVLEYF. The CDR3 DNA follows: TGCAGCGCCTCGGAAGGGGCGGGTGGCGTTTTGGAGTACTTC.